This T cell receptor beta chain originates from a study of CD8 T cells in Susac syndrome. Notes on the study in general: Clonal expansion of CD8+ cells in Susac peaked in TEMRA cells (and in active patients).

This clonotype appeared a single time. The antigen is not known. An amount of RNA that ranged from roughly 0.5 to 1 ug was reverse transcribed with random hexamers. By means of immunoSEQ multiplex PCR, TCR beta CDR3 spanning 54 Vbeta and 13 Jbeta underwent amplification. MiXCR was run by TCRdb on the immunoSEQ multiplex PCR reads, yielding one entry per CDR3 protein. The repertoire has about 140,000 distinct CDR3 sequences, 85% to 95% of them found once; the top ten carry approximately 0.18%. Trimming removed 4 bases at V and 8 bases at J, with 11 bases between. The germline CDR1 and CDR2 sequences are KGHDR and SFDVKD. The CDR3 loop spans 13 amino acids.

The chain carries TRBV24-1 and TRBJ2-1; D is uncertain. The specimen was CD8+ T cells from PBMCs. The sequence was collected from a human donor with Susac syndrome. The chain's CDR3 is CATSDRDPDEQFF. DNA of the CDR3: TGTGCCACCAGTGACCGAGACCCGGATGAGCAGTTCTTC.